The T cell receptor (beta chain) under discussion was sequenced for a study of cytomegalovirus exposure and HLA in healthy donors. The PCR employed 60 Vbeta primers together with 13 Jbeta primers. Libraries were prepared by immunoSEQ multiplex PCR; TCRdb keeps only in-frame clonotypes and omits some of them. The sample gives about 140,000 clones, about 80% of which show up once; 1.5% to 2% is in the top ten. Germline V gene lookup returns CDR1 SGHAT and CDR2 FQNNGV. The CDR3 contains 16 residues. Trimming shortened V by 6 bases and J by 0 bases, and 17 bases separated the two germline ends. Regarding the study as a whole: In an earlier analysis, most TCR beta V segments were productive about 87% or about 30% of the time.

Of note for this clone: Its antigen remains unknown.

V and J are TRBV11-2 and TRBJ2-5; possible D gene TRBD2, 5 bases. This receptor was taken from a man aged 35-49 years in good health and CMV-seronegative. Input material: PBMCs. The chain's CDR3 is CASRSTRGSYQETQYF. The CDR3 DNA sequence: TGTGCCAGCAGATCCACACGGGGATCTTACCAAGAGACCCAGTACTTC.